This T cell receptor beta chain was captured in a study of PD-1 blockade in classical Hodgkin lymphoma. Study-level background: A 3 mg/kg intravenous dose of nivolumab was received by patients every 2 weeks.

Sequencing used immunoSEQ multiplex PCR; TCRdb keeps in-frame clones, though not all of them. The data contain 23,000 or so clones, 70% to 90% of them singletons. Remarks on this clone: Its antigen is still unknown.

Whole-study findings and limits: By C4D1, CD4+ diversity increased significantly, especially in complete responders. Individuals who commenced nivolumab within less than 1 year of ASCT were excluded.

CDR3 length equals 12 residues. J was trimmed by 13 bases and V by 5 bases; bases with no gene match: 10. From germline, CDR1 is SGHNT and CDR2 YENEEA. In every patient, relapse followed autologous stem cell transplantation, while exposure to brentuximab vedotin differed. The chain links TRBV11-3 to TRBJ1-2; 7 nucleotides line up with TRBD1. The sequence was obtained from a human donor with classical Hodgkin lymphoma. This sample comprised peripheral blood mononuclear cells (PBMCs), obtained before the second cycle of nivolumab. The CDR3 loop reads CASSPRDSPPTF. The CDR3 DNA sequence: TGTGCCAGCAGCCCCCGGGACAGCCCTCCCACCTTC.